This T cell receptor (beta chain) was sequenced in a study of T cell repertoires in breast cancer. Blocking oligonucleotides added to a second nested PCR suppressed unpaired genes. Each CDR3 protein is one row after TCRdb ran MiXCR on the emulsion pairing reads. The data contain about 40,000 distinct CDR3 sequences, 45% to 50% of them singletons. Primers covering all TCR V genes were used in emulsion RT-PCR on CD8+ T cells. V was trimmed by 6 bases and J by 5 bases, leaving 10 bases between them. The CDR3 loop spans 12 amino acids. This clonotype was seen a few times. Its specificity is not known. Study-wide results and limits: Tumor-involved sentinel nodes shared 7.7% of TCRs with matched tumors, tumor-free nodes less than 2.5%. Singleton TCRs were discarded and only part of each tumor was sampled.

The gene calls are TRBV12-3 or TRBV12-4 and TRBJ1-1; a possible D gene is TRBD1 (5 bases). Sequenced input: CD8+ T cells. The sequence was obtained from a pool of human donors with breast cancer or a healthy control (not recorded which). CDR3 bases: TGTGCCAGCAGCTGGACACAAACTGAAGCTTTCTTT. Encoded protein: CASSWTQTEAFF.